What follows are 2 T cell receptor beta chains derived from one specimen sequenced in a study of blood T cell repertoires in COVID-19. Clones were sequenced by immunoSEQ multiplex PCR, and TCRdb holds only the in-frame ones, with some missing. The sample contains about 240,000 clones, approximately 83% of which appear only once. Sample: peripheral blood. These receptors were obtained from a human donor in a cohort sampled during active COVID-19.

The chain combines TRBV4-1 with TRBJ1-1, with TRBD1 matching over 8 bases. The CDR3 is 16 amino acids. With 1 base clipped from V and 5 bases from J, the junction kept 9 bases outside the gene matches. CDR1 is MGHRA, CDR2 YSYEKL, per germline. CDR3 nucleotide sequence: TGCGCCAGCAGCCAAGGGCAGGGGGCACGGAGGACTGAAGCTTTCTTT. Protein product: CASSQGQGARRTEAFF.

This clone came up once. The chain carries TRBV6-4 and TRBJ1-2, with D maybe TRBD1 (5 bases). With 4 bases removed from V and 4 bases from J, the gap between germline ends came to 13 bases. The CDR3 is 14 residues long. Germline V gives CDR1 MRHNA, CDR2 SNTAGT. The CDR3 here is CASSVDSSFYGYTF. Written as DNA, the CDR3 is TGTGCCAGCAGTGTAGACAGCTCATTCTATGGCTACACCTTC.